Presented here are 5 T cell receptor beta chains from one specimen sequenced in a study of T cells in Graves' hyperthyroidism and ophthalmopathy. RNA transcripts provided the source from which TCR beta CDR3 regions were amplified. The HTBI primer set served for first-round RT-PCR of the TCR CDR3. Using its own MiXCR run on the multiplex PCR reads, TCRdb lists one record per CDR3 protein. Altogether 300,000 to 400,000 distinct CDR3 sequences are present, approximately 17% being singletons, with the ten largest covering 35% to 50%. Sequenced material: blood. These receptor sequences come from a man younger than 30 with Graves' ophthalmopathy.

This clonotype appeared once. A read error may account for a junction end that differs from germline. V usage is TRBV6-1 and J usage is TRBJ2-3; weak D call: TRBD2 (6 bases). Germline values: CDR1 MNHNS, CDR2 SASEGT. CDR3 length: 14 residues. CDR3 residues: CASSEGWGADTQYF. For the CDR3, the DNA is TGCGCCAGCAGTGAAGGGTGGGGGGCAGATACGCAGTATTTT.

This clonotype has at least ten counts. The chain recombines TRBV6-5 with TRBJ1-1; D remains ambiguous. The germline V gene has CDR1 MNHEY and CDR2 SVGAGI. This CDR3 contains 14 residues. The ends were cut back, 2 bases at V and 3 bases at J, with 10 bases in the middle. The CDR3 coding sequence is TGTGCCAGCAGTTACACCTCCGCAGACACTGAAGCTTTCTTT. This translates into CASSYTSADTEAFF.

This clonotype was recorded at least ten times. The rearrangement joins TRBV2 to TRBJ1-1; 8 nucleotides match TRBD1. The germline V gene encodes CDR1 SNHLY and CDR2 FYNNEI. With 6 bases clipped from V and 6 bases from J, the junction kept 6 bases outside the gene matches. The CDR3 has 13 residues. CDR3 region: CASRRTGTAEAFF. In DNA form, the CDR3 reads TGTGCCAGCAGGAGGACAGGGACGGCTGAAGCTTTCTTT.

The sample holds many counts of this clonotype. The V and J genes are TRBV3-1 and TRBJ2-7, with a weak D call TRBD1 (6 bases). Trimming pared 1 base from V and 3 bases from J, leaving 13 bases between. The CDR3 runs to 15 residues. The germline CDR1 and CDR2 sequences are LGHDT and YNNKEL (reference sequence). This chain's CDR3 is CASSQGGRGYYEQYF. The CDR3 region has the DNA TGTGCCAGCAGCCAAGGAGGCAGGGGATACTACGAGCAGTACTTC.

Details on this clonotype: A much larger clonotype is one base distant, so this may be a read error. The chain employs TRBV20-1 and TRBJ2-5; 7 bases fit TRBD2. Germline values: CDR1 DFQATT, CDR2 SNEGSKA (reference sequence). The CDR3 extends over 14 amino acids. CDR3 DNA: TGCAGACCGAAGGCGGGCGGGGGCCAAGAGACCCAGTACTTC. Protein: CRPKAGGGQETQYF.